This is a list of T cell receptor beta chains from one sample in a study of cytomegalovirus exposure and HLA in healthy donors. Data came from immunoSEQ multiplex PCR; TCRdb stores just in-frame clones and leaves some out. The data contain around 95,000 clones, 85% of them seen just once; the ten biggest clones take up 20% to 25%. Material: PBMCs. Every receptor here comes from a man aged 18 to 29 in good health and CMV-seropositive. Both conserved end residues are part of each CDR3. D genes are given only for firm matches. For some rows the clone size is stated as once, few or many, or as a class when expanded; others skip it.

DNA: TGTGCCACCAGCAGAGATAGTGGGACAGGGGGCACTGAAGCTTTCTTT
CDR3: CATSRDSGTGGTEAFF
D: TRBD1
size: NA
J: TRBJ1-1
V: TRBV15

DNA: TGTGCCAGTAGTTTCGAACACAGGGTGATCTTCTACAATGAGCAGTTCTTC
CDR3: CASSFEHRVIFYNEQFF
D: NA
size: NA
J: TRBJ2-1
V: TRBV19

DNA: TGCGCCAGCAGCCAAGGAGGAGGCGCCTATGGCTACACCTTC
CDR3: CASSQGGGAYGYTF
D: NA
size: few
J: TRBJ1-2
V: TRBV4-1

DNA: TGTGCCAGCAGTTACCGGGACAGGGGCGATGAGCAGTTCTTC
CDR3: CASSYRDRGDEQFF
D: TRBD1
size: NA
J: TRBJ2-1
V: TRBV6-5

DNA: TGTGCCAGCAGCTCAGTGGAGGAGGAGGAGCAGTACTTC
CDR3: CASSSVEEEEQYF
D: NA
size: NA
J: TRBJ2-7
V: TRBV7-8

DNA: TGTGCCAGCAGCGTAACATCGGGACAGGGGCTCGGGGATAACTATGGCTACACCTTC
CDR3: CASSVTSGQGLGDNYGYTF
D: TRBD1
size: NA
J: TRBJ1-2
V: TRBV5-6

DNA: TGTGCCAGCAGCACACTAGCGGGGGATACGCAGTATTTT
CDR3: CASSTLAGDTQYF
D: TRBD2
size: NA
J: TRBJ2-3
V: TRBV7-2

DNA: TGTGCCAGCAGCTCTAGCGGGAGGTCCTACGAGCAGTACTTC
CDR3: CASSSSGRSYEQYF
D: TRBD2
size: NA
J: TRBJ2-7
V: TRBV9

DNA: TGTGCCAGCAGTGAAGCCAGGGGTTGGAATCAGCCCCAGCATTTT
CDR3: CASSEARGWNQPQHF
D: NA
size: NA
J: TRBJ1-5
V: TRBV6-1

DNA: TGTGCCAGCAGCTACCAGGAGGCTAGCGGCACAGATACGCAGTATTTT
CDR3: CASSYQEASGTDTQYF
D: NA
size: NA
J: TRBJ2-3
V: TRBV11-3

DNA: TGTGCCAGCACCCGAGGGCTTGGGACAGCGAACACCGGGGAGCTGTTTTTT
CDR3: CASTRGLGTANTGELFF
D: TRBD1
size: NA
J: TRBJ2-2
V: TRBV28

DNA: TGTGCCAGCTTCCAGGGTAACTATGGCTACACCTTC
CDR3: CASFQGNYGYTF
D: NA
size: NA
J: TRBJ1-2
V: TRBV27

DNA: TGCGCCAGCAGCCACCCGGGACAGGGGTATACAGATACGCAGTATTTT
CDR3: CASSHPGQGYTDTQYF
D: TRBD1
size: NA
J: TRBJ2-3
V: TRBV4-1

DNA: TGTGCCAGCAGCTTGGGACCAGGGATCCAAGAGACCCAGTACTTC
CDR3: CASSLGPGIQETQYF
D: NA
size: NA
J: TRBJ2-5
V: TRBV5-4

DNA: TGTGCCAGCAGTGAATGGAGGCAGGGGGCGGAAAAACTGTTTTTT
CDR3: CASSEWRQGAEKLFF
D: TRBD1
size: once
J: TRBJ1-4
V: TRBV25-1

DNA: TGTGCCAGCAGCGCACAGGGAGGGAGTCACACCATATATTTT
CDR3: CASSAQGGSHTIYF
D: NA
size: NA
J: TRBJ1-3
V: TRBV7-9

DNA: TGTGCCAGCAGTCGACAGGCCAAGGAGCCCCAGCATTTT
CDR3: CASSRQAKEPQHF
D: NA
size: NA
J: TRBJ1-5
V: TRBV27

DNA: TGTGCCAGCAGTTACAGACAGGGATTAGGAGGGGAGACCCAGTACTTC
CDR3: CASSYRQGLGGETQYF
D: NA
size: few
J: TRBJ2-5
V: TRBV6-5

DNA: TGTGCCAGCAGCCTCCCGACGTTCCCAGGGGGGGAGACCCAGTACTTC
CDR3: CASSLPTFPGGETQYF
D: NA
size: NA
J: TRBJ2-5
V: TRBV28

DNA: TGCGCCAGCCGCCAAGGTAGCGGGATCCACAATGAGCAGTTCTTC
CDR3: CASRQGSGIHNEQFF
D: TRBD2
size: NA
J: TRBJ2-1
V: TRBV5-1

DNA: TGTGCCAGCAGTAAACCGGGCCCCGGGAGTGAAAAACTGTTTTTT
CDR3: CASSKPGPGSEKLFF
D: NA
size: NA
J: TRBJ1-4
V: TRBV7-8

DNA: TGTGCCAGCTCACCTACGGGAGTGGCAGATACGCAGTATTTT
CDR3: CASSPTGVADTQYF
D: NA
size: NA
J: TRBJ2-3
V: TRBV18

DNA: TGTGCCAGCAGCCTGGCGGTGGGTGAGCAGTTCTTC
CDR3: CASSLAVGEQFF
D: NA
size: NA
J: TRBJ2-1
V: TRBV7-6

DNA: TGTGCCAGCAGCCTTATGAGCTCGAATACGCAGTATTTT
CDR3: CASSLMSSNTQYF
D: NA
size: NA
J: TRBJ2-3
V: TRBV14

DNA: TGTGCCAGCTCTCACTCGCGGGGGAGTACTGGAAACACCATATATTTT
CDR3: CASSHSRGSTGNTIYF
D: NA
size: few
J: TRBJ1-3
V: TRBV18

DNA: TGTGCCACCAGCTCCTACCTAAGGACCCAGTACTTC
CDR3: CATSSYLRTQYF
D: NA
size: NA
J: TRBJ2-5
V: TRBV15

DNA: TGCGCCAGCAGCCAAGATAACGGCTTCCGGACTTCCTACAATGAGCAGTTCTTC
CDR3: CASSQDNGFRTSYNEQFF
D: NA
size: few
J: TRBJ2-1
V: TRBV4-1

DNA: TGTGCCAGCAGCTTATTACCGGGGGGGCCCGGGACCGGGGAGCTGTTTTTT
CDR3: CASSLLPGGPGTGELFF
D: TRBD2
size: NA
J: TRBJ2-2
V: TRBV7-3

DNA: TGTGCCAGCAGTTTATCGCAGGGTCAGCCCCAGCATTTT
CDR3: CASSLSQGQPQHF
D: NA
size: once
J: TRBJ1-5
V: TRBV27

DNA: TGTGCCAGCAGTGAAGGAGGCAGGGGAGGGGATGAAGCTTTCTTT
CDR3: CASSEGGRGGDEAFF
D: NA
size: NA
J: TRBJ1-1
V: TRBV6-1

DNA: TGTGCCAGCTCACGTCGACTGTCCGATGAGCAGTTCTTC
CDR3: CASSRRLSDEQFF
D: NA
size: NA
J: TRBJ2-1
V: TRBV18

DNA: TGTGCCAGTAGTCTACAGGTTTCAGATACGCAGTATTTT
CDR3: CASSLQVSDTQYF
D: NA
size: NA
J: TRBJ2-3
V: TRBV19

DNA: TGTGCCAGCAGGCCCCTAGCGGGCATCACCGGGGAGCTGTTTTTT
CDR3: CASRPLAGITGELFF
D: TRBD2
size: NA
J: TRBJ2-2
V: TRBV7-2